The source of this T cell receptor beta chain is a study of technical replicates of blood from a few donors. The germline V gene has CDR1 SGHRS and CDR2 YFSETQ. The CDR3 sequence is 15 residues long. Trimming took off 4 bases at V and 5 bases at J, with 18 bases between the two ends. Repertoires were generated with immunoSEQ multiplex PCR, while TCRdb's copy carries only in-frame clones and drops some. The table records approximately 81,000 clones, about 81% of them present only once. V is TRBV5-1 and J is TRBJ1-2, with D perhaps matching TRBD1 (5 bases). What was sequenced was PBMCs. The receptor was derived from a human donor in good health. Some clones in this sample may be carry-over from other donors' samples. DNA of the CDR3: TGCGCCAGCAGCCCGGAGGGAGGGGTACCATATGGCTACACCTTC. This sequence encodes CASSPEGGVPYGYTF.